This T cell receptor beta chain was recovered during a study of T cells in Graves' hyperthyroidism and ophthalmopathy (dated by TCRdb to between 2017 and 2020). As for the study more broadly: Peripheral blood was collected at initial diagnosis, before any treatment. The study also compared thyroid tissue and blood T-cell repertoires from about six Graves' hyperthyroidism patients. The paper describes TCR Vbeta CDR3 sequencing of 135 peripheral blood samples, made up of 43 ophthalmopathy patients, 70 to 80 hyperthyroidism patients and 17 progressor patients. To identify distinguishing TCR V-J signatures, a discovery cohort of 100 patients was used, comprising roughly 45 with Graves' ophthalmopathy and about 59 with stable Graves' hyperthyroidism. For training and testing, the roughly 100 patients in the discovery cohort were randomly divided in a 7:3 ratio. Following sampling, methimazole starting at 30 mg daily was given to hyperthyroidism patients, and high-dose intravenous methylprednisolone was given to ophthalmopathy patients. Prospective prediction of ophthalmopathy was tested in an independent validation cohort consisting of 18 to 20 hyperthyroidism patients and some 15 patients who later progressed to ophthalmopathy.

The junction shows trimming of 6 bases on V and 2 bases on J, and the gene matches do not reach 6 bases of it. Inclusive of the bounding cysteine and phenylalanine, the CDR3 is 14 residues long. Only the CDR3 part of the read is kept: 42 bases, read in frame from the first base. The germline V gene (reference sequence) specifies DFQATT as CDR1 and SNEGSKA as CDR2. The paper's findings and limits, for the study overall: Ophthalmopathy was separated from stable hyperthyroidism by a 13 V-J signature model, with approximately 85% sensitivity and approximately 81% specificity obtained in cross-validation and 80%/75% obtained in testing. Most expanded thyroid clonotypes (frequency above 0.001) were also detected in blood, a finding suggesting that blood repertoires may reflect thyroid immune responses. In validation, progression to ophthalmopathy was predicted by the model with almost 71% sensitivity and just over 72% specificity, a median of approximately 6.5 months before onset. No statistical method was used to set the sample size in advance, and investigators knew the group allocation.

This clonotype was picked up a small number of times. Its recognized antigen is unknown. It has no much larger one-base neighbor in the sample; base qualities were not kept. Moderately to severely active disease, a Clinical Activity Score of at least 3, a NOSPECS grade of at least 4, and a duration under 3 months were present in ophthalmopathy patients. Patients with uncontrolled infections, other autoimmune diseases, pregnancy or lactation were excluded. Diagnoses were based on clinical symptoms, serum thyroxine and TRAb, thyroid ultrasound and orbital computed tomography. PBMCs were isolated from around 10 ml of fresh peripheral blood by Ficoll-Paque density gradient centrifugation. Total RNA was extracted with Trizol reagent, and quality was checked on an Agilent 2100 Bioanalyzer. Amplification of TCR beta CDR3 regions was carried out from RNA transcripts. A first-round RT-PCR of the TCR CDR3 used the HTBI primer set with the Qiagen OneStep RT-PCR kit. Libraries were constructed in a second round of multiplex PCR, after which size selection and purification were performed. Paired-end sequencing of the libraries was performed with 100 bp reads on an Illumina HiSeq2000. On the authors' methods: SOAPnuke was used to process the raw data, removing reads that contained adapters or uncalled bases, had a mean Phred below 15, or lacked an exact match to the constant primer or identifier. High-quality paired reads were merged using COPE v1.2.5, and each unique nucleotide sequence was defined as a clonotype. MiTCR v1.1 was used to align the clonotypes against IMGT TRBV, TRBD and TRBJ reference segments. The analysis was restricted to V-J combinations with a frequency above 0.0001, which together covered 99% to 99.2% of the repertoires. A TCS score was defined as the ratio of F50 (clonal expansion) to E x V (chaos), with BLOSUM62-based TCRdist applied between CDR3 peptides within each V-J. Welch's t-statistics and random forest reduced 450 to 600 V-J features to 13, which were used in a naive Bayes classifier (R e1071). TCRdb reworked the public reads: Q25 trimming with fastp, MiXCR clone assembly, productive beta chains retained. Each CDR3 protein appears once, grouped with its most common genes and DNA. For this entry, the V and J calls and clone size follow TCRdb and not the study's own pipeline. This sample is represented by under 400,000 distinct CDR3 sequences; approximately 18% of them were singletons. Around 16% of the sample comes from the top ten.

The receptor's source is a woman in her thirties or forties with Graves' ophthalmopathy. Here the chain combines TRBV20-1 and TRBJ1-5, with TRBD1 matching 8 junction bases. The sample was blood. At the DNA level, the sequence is TGCAGTGCCCCCCTGACAGGGGGCAATCAGCCCCAGCATTTT. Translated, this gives CSAPLTGGNQPQHF.